This TCR beta chain was obtained from a study of patients and donors after allogeneic stem cell transplantation (dated by TCRdb to 2018 to 2021). To prepare the library, RT-PCR was applied. The instrument was a NextSeq 550. Starting from the raw public reads, TCRdb applied fastp trimming at Q25, assembled clones with MiXCR and retained in-frame beta chains. Merged by CDR3 protein, the rows form single entries marked with the most common genes and DNA. Here the sample has more than 150,000 distinct CDR3 sequences; roughly two fifths occur a single time. The ten largest account for 33% of the sample. Reading from cysteine to phenylalanine, the CDR3 counts 14 amino acids. The kept DNA is CDR3 alone, 42 bases in frame from the first base. Between the V and J ends, shortened by 4 bases and 2 bases respectively, the junction contains 14 bases. The germline V gene gives CDR1 as SQVTM and CDR2 as ANQGSEA. Turning to this clonotype: No antigen is known for it. No base quality information exists; no much larger clone differs at one position.

The sample comprised blood, either unsorted or a sorted T cell fraction (not recorded which). The chain is assembled from TRBV29-1 and TRBJ1-2; too little of a D gene remains to name it. This TCR was recovered from a human donor who was either an allogeneic HSCT recipient or a stem cell or donor lymphocyte infusion donor (not recorded which). It is not recorded whose cells these are; they may come from a transplant donor. The CDR3 here reads CSVVPPGANYGYTF. The nucleotides are TGCAGCGTTGTACCACCAGGCGCGAACTATGGCTACACCTTC.